This T cell receptor beta chain was identified in a study of response to subunit inactivated influenza vaccine. The CDR3 contains 14 residues. Germline V gene sequence: CDR1 SGHTA, CDR2 FQGNSA. The germline V and J ends were trimmed by 5 bases and 1 base, with 8 bases remaining between them. Each CDR3 protein gets one entry after TCRdb re-called the RT-PCR reads with MiXCR. Found here are more than 600,000 distinct CDR3 sequences, approximately 18% of them singletons; the top ten hold 9.5% to 13%. Study-wide results and caveats: T cells newly recruited by each seasonal influenza vaccination are few, the authors suggested.

This clonotype appeared a few times. Its antigen is not known. Material: PBMCs from blood, obtained about 5 days after vaccination. This receptor was identified in a man in his fifties or sixties who received an inactivated influenza vaccine. The V call is TRBV7-2, the J call TRBJ2-2, with D perhaps given as TRBD1 or TRBD2 (5 bases each). The CDR3: CASSRDGNTGELFF. CDR3 coding DNA: TGTGCCAGCAGCAGGGACGGGAACACCGGGGAGCTGTTTTTT.